This TCR beta chain derives from a study of blood T cells in healthy people across ages. Primed by a sample-barcoded 5' primer and a J-beta primer mix, a second PCR proceeded for 7 to 11 cycles. TCRdb re-called the 5' RACE reads through MiXCR, storing one row per CDR3 protein. Counted here are approximately 960,000 distinct CDR3 sequences, 25% to 35% occurring once; the ten biggest clones make up more than 8.5%. This clonotype was seen a handful of times. Germline CDR1 and CDR2: MNHNS and SASEGT. V was clipped by 6 bases and J by 6 bases, with 15 bases between them. The CDR3 runs 14 residues. The same data also went into a second study, on T cells of mothers and their children.

V gene TRBV6-1 combines with J gene TRBJ1-5; possibly TRBD1 for D (5 bases). The origin of this receptor is a woman aged 40 to 50 in good health. The sequenced sample was blood. The CDR3: CASRDPRGRQPQHF. The CDR3 region has the DNA TGTGCCAGCAGAGACCCGAGGGGTCGTCAGCCCCAGCATTTT.